One and the same sample provided the 12 T cell receptor beta chains below, sequenced in a study of EBV T-cell therapy then PD-1 blockade in nasopharyngeal carcinoma (dated by TCRdb to the early 2020s). The library was obtained by the immunoSEQ multiplex PCR assay. This immuneACCESS table, as held by TCRdb, lists in-frame sequences with V and J called but not all clones. Of the missing ones, under half trace to an unresolved V gene in checked studies; the others have no known cause. Counted in this sample were 20,000 or so clones; 82% of them appeared once. Of the sample, about 24% falls within the top ten clones. What this sample's treatment or condition label stands for: AdE1-LMPpoly-expanded autologous EBV-specific T-cell therapy followed by anti-PD-1 nivolumab. These receptors are not linked to any known antigen. The sequenced sample was CD8+ T cells from blood, obtained at day -245 from a patient whose treatment included autologous EBV-specific T cells and nivolumab. These receptors all stem from a man aged 40-49 years with nasopharyngeal carcinoma.

The chain has TRBV10-3 and TRBJ1-1; D unresolved. The CDR3 is made up of 11 amino acids. With 4 bases removed from V and 4 bases from J, the gap between germline ends came to 4 bases. CDR1 and CDR2 from the germline V gene are ENHRY and SYGVKD. The CDR3 protein is CAISAGTEAFF. The CDR3 region has the DNA TGTGCCATCAGTGCGGGCACTGAAGCTTTCTTT.

V is TRBV15 and J is TRBJ2-7; 9 bases line up with TRBD1. Germline CDR1 reads LNHNV; CDR2 reads YYDKDF (reference sequence). The ends lost 2 bases at V and 3 bases at J; junction bases unmatched: 5. This CDR3 spans 15 amino acids. CDR3 region: CATSRPGQGLYEQYF. CDR3 DNA: TGTGCCACCAGCAGACCGGGACAGGGCCTCTACGAGCAGTACTTC.

The chain couples TRBV10-3 to TRBJ2-5; weak D call: TRBD1 (6 bases). The CDR3 is 14 amino acids. CDR1 and CDR2 from the germline V gene are ENHRY and SYGVKD. Trimming took 2 bases from V and 5 from J, leaving 12 bases between them. CDR3 nucleotides: TGTGCCATCAGTGAGCAGGGGTCATGCGAGACCCAGTACTTC. It codes for CAISEQGSCETQYF.

The chain joins TRBV4-1 to TRBJ1-5, with D unclear. CDR1 MGHRA and CDR2 YSYEKL come from the germline V gene. With 1 base removed from V and 5 bases from J, the gap between germline ends came to 12 bases. The CDR3 runs 15 residues. The CDR3 nucleotides read TGCGCCAGCAGCCAAGGCGGTGGAGCCCATCAGCCCCAGCATTTT. Amino acid sequence: CASSQGGGAHQPQHF.

V is TRBV7-2 and J is TRBJ2-1; D gene uncertain. Trimming took off 0 bases at V and 0 bases at J, with 6 bases between the two ends. CDR1 is SGHTA and CDR2 is FQGNSA in the germline V gene. The CDR3 sequence is 15 residues long. The CDR3 DNA reads as TGTGCCAGCAGCTTAGCAAGAAGCTCCTACAATGAGCAGTTCTTC. This codes for CASSLARSSYNEQFF. The variable domain in full, with the rest retrieved from reference TRBV7-2 and TRBJ2-1, is GAGVSQSPSNKVTEKGKDVELRCDPISGHTALYWYRQSLGQGLEFLIYFQGNSAPDKSGLPSDRFSAERTGGSVSTLTIQRTQQEDSAVYLCASSLARSSYNEQFFGPGTRLTVL.

This chain links TRBV5-1 with TRBJ2-2, with D perhaps TRBD2 (7 bases). CDR3 length: 15 amino acids. Trimming cost V 3 bases and J 1 base, with 10 bases left between them. From germline, CDR1 is SGHRS and CDR2 YFSETQ. The CDR3 protein is CASSWRGQNTGELFF. CDR3 coding DNA: TGCGCCAGCAGCTGGCGGGGGCAGAACACCGGGGAGCTGTTTTTT.

The chain joins TRBV19 to TRBJ2-7; a possible D gene is TRBD1 (5 bases). Trimming removed 8 bases at V and 0 bases at J, with 17 bases between. From germline, CDR1 is LNHDA and CDR2 SQIVND (reference sequence). The CDR3 is 15 amino acids. The CDR3: CASAFRRQGSYEQYF. The CDR3 bases are TGTGCCAGTGCCTTTAGACGCCAGGGCTCCTACGAGCAGTACTTC. The full variable domain, completed using reference TRBV19 and TRBJ2-7, is DGGITQSPKYLFRKEGQNVTLSCEQNLNHDAMYWYRQDPGQGLRLIYYSQIVNDFQKGDIAEGYSVSREKKESFPLTVTSAQKNPTAFYLCASAFRRQGSYEQYFGPGTRLTVT.

The chain uses TRBV6-5 and TRBJ1-2; the match to TRBD1 covers 7 bases. CDR3 length equals 15 residues. V was pared by 0 bases and J by 5 bases, with 6 bases of the junction left unmatched. The germline V gene encodes CDR1 MNHEY and CDR2 SVGAGI. The CDR3 DNA is TGTGCCAGCAGTTACTCACAGGGGCCTGCATATGGCTACACCTTC. It yields the protein CASSYSQGPAYGYTF.

The rearrangement joins TRBV28 to TRBJ1-5, with D unresolved. Germline CDR1 reads MDHEN; CDR2 reads SYDVKM. This CDR3 spans 16 amino acids. V lost 3 bases and J 7 bases, leaving 19 bases between the germline ends. The CDR3 reads CASSFRSGREVQPQHF. CDR3 coding DNA: TGTGCCAGCAGTTTTAGGTCCGGGAGGGAGGTACAGCCCCAGCATTTT.

V gene TRBV4-3 combines with J gene TRBJ2-7, with D perhaps TRBD1 (7 bases). CDR3 length: 15 amino acids. Germline CDR1 is LGHNA and CDR2 is YSLEER. Trimming removed 1 base from V and 6 bases from J, with 16 bases in between. CDR3 in DNA: TGCGCCAGCAGCCAAGGAGCATCAGGGGGGTTCGAGCAGTACTTC. Encoded protein: CASSQGASGGFEQYF.

CDR3 region: CASSQEYGGGAIELFF. CDR3 sequence (DNA): TGCGCCAGCAGCCAAGAATATGGCGGGGGGGCCATAGAGCTGTTTTTT. The chain carries TRBV4-3 and TRBJ2-2, with TRBD2 matching over 9 bases. CDR3 length: 16 residues. Germline lookup yields CDR1 LGHNA and CDR2 YSLEER. V trimming: 0 bases; J trimming: 11 bases; junction bases outside the gene matches: 10.

The V call is TRBV27, the J call TRBJ1-2; D not resolved. Between the trimmed V and J ends, which lost 0 bases and 0 bases, there was a span of 8 bases. The germline V gene encodes CDR1 MNHEY and CDR2 SMNVEV (reference sequence). The CDR3 covers 15 residues. CDR3 nucleotide sequence: TGTGCCAGCAGTTTATCGATTGGGGCTAACTATGGCTACACCTTC. Its translation is CASSLSIGANYGYTF.